Below, 15 T cell receptor beta chains from the same sample are listed, as sequenced in a study of low-dose radiotherapy and immunotherapy resistance in tumors. Time point described: after trial treatment. Specified treatment: LDRT plus nivolumab, ipilimumab, low-dose cyclophosphamide and aspirin (RACIN trial). TRAV- and TRBV-specific primers, spanning alpha and beta chains, primed first-strand cDNA. TCRs were amplified for roughly 22 PCR cycles with a constant-region primer and V-primer adapter. TCRdb analysed the reads with MiXCR anew, one entry per CDR3 protein. The data show some 100,000 distinct CDR3 sequences, 20% seen once. The sequencing used PBMCs, collected after low-dose radiotherapy plus immunotherapy. The source of these receptors is a female donor with ovarian cancer.

This clonotype has a count of ten or more. This rearrangement joins TRBV27 to TRBJ2-7; D gene unclear. Per germline, CDR1 MNHEY and CDR2 SMNVEV (reference sequence). Deletions cut 1 base from V and 0 bases from J, with 13 bases between. CDR3 size: 16 residues. The CDR3 coding sequence is TGTGCCAGCAGTTTATTGGACCGGACGAGCTCCTACGAGCAGTACTTC. Its protein is CASSLLDRTSSYEQYF.

This clonotype was seen at least ten times. This sequence joins TRBV5-1 and TRBJ2-2, with 7 bases lining up with TRBD1. CDR1 is SGHRS and CDR2 is YFSETQ in the germline V gene. Germline trimming cut 2 bases from V and 7 bases from J; bases unmatched to any gene: 2. There are 13 residues in the CDR3. The CDR3 bases are TGCGCCAGCAGCTTAGACAGGGTCGGGGAGCTGTTTTTT. It encodes CASSLDRVGELFF.

This clonotype has at least ten counts. V and J are TRBV25-1 and TRBJ2-2; 10 bases line up with TRBD1. Germline trimming cut 6 bases from V and 4 bases from J; bases unmatched to any gene: 5. The CDR3 is 15 residues long. The germline V gene has CDR1 MGHDK and CDR2 SYGVNS. CDR3 in amino acids: CASRPGTGVTGELFF. CDR3 DNA sequence: TGTGCCAGCAGGCCCGGGACAGGGGTCACCGGGGAGCTGTTTTTT.

This clonotype has ten or more counts. The chain uses TRBV29-1 and TRBJ2-2; 11 bases line up with TRBD2. The CDR3 is made up of 13 amino acids. Germline CDR1 SQVTM, CDR2 ANQGSEA. After removal of 5 bases from V and 6 bases from J, the junction contained 2 bases not matched to a gene. CDR3 residues: CSVWGLAAGELFF. The CDR3 DNA follows: TGCAGCGTTTGGGGACTAGCGGCCGGGGAGCTGTTTTTT.

The sample holds many counts of this clonotype. The CDR3 region is CSVDSGYEQYF. The CDR3 coding sequence is TGCAGCGTTGATTCGGGGTACGAGCAGTACTTC. The chain recombines TRBV29-1 with TRBJ2-7; the D gene is possibly TRBD2 (5 bases). V was pared by 3 bases and J by 4 bases, with 7 bases between. Germline lookup yields CDR1 SQVTM and CDR2 ANQGSEA. The CDR3 is 11 residues long.

This clonotype occurred many times. V and J are TRBV20-1 and TRBJ2-7; 7 bases map to TRBD2. V lost 5 bases to trimming and J lost 5 bases; unmatched junction nucleotides: 12. There are 14 residues in the CDR3. Germline values: CDR1 DFQATT, CDR2 SNEGSKA (reference sequence). The CDR3 DNA reads TGCAGTGCTTCACCTCGGGCAGGGAGGGACGAGCAGTACTTC. This translates into CSASPRAGRDEQYF.

The sample holds many counts of this clonotype. CDR3: CASSSRLAGATYNEQFF. In DNA, the CDR3 is TGTGCCAGCAGTTCAAGACTAGCGGGGGCAACCTACAATGAGCAGTTCTTC. The genes are TRBV28 and TRBJ2-1; TRBD2 matches at 12 bases. From germline, CDR1 is MDHEN and CDR2 SYDVKM. V lost 4 bases and J lost 2; bases outside the gene matches: 6. CDR3 length equals 17 residues.

This clonotype came up many times. V and J are TRBV6-5 and TRBJ2-7; 10 bases agree with TRBD2. The CDR3 consists of 20 residues. Germline CDR1 and CDR2: MNHEY and SVGAGI. V shed 3 bases and J 0 bases; nucleotides not matched to a gene: 17. CDR3 in amino acids: CASSYTRRAILAGSSYEQYF. As DNA, the CDR3 is TGTGCCAGCAGTTATACCCGCAGGGCGATACTAGCGGGGAGCTCCTACGAGCAGTACTTC.

The chain employs TRBV4-3 and TRBJ2-3, with 7 bases lining up with TRBD1. The germline V gene encodes CDR1 LGHNA and CDR2 YSLEER. Trimming at V came to 1 base and at J to 5 bases, leaving 3 bases not matched to a gene. The CDR3 has 14 amino acids. The CDR3: CASSQGQGLDTQYF. The CDR3 bases are TGCGCCAGCAGCCAAGGACAGGGCCTAGATACGCAGTATTTT.

This clonotype was picked up many times. The gene calls are TRBV29-1 and TRBJ2-2; a possible D gene is TRBD1 (6 bases). This CDR3 comprises 15 residues. Trimming took 6 bases from V and 2 from J, leaving 16 bases between them. Germline loops: CDR1 SQVTM, CDR2 ANQGSEA. CDR3 protein: CSVAWGTSNTGELFF. CDR3 bases: TGCAGCGTCGCTTGGGGGACATCAAACACCGGGGAGCTGTTTTTT.

The chain combines TRBV6-2 or TRBV6-3 with TRBJ2-5; 12 bases are shared with TRBD2. The V gene's germline CDR1 is MNHEY and CDR2 SVGEGT. The length of the CDR3 is 16 residues. Unmatched junction bases numbered 3, after V lost 2 bases and J lost 2 bases. The CDR3 reads CASSYGTSGYQETQYF. The CDR3, as DNA: TGTGCCAGCAGTTACGGGACTAGCGGGTATCAAGAGACCCAGTACTTC.

This clonotype was picked up many times. The chain links TRBV6-2 or TRBV6-3 to TRBJ1-2, with D possibly TRBD1 on 6 matching bases. Per the germline V gene, CDR1 is MNHEY and CDR2 is SVGEGT. V was pared by 7 bases and J by 3 bases, with 21 bases between. The CDR3 is 16 amino acids. Here the CDR3 reads CASKGGPSPPYYGYTF. The CDR3 DNA follows: TGTGCCAGCAAGGGGGGGCCTTCTCCCCCATACTATGGCTACACCTTC.

The chain uses TRBV7-3 and TRBJ2-1; TRBD1 aligns across 11 bases. Germline values: CDR1 SGHTA, CDR2 FQGTGA. The CDR3 runs 16 residues. Losses at the gene ends were 5 bases for V and 10 bases for J; bases not matched to a gene: 13. CDR3 nucleotides: TGTGCCAGCAGCCCCAAACTGGGGACAGGGGGGCAAGAGCAGTTCTTC. This gives the protein CASSPKLGTGGQEQFF.

This clonotype showed up many times. The rearrangement uses TRBV24-1 and TRBJ2-1; D possibly corresponds to TRBD1 (6 bases). There are 13 residues in the CDR3. V was clipped by 6 bases and J by 9 bases, with 14 bases between them. Germline CDR1 and CDR2: KGHDR and SFDVKD. CDR3 protein: CATSRSGAIEQFF. CDR3 bases: TGTGCCACCAGTAGGTCAGGGGCTATTGAGCAGTTCTTC.

V gene TRBV5-3 combines with J gene TRBJ1-1; D perhaps matches TRBD1 (5 bases). Being an ORF, TRBV5-3 has a function that is uncertain. This CDR3 is built from 14 residues. The V and J ends lost 8 bases and 3 bases respectively, with 17 bases between them. The DNA for the CDR3 is TGTGCCAGCAGCCGGCCCCGGGGGGACACTGAAGCTTTCTTT. This gives the protein CASSRPRGDTEAFF.